What follows are 31 T cell receptor beta chains derived from one specimen sequenced in a study of Ad26.COV2.S vaccination and SARS-CoV-2 variants. Measured with immunoSEQ multiplex PCR; TCRdb has only the in-frame clones, and not every one. The profile shows approximately 420,000 clones, 70% to 90% of them singletons. As to treatment: some 20 received Ad26.COV2.S at low or high dose, single or two shots; several received placebo; per-sample allocation not given. Sampling was done on day 63 after the first vaccine or placebo injection. The source was peripheral blood, collected in a trial of Ad26.COV2.S vaccine versus placebo. These receptors were taken from a person between 18 and 65 years old who received the Ad26.COV2.S COVID-19 vaccine or a placebo.

The chain carries TRBV6-6 and TRBJ2-7; D not certain. The CDR3 sequence is 11 residues long. Germline CDR1 reads MNHNY; CDR2 reads SVGAGI (reference sequence). V was clipped by 0 bases and J by 7 bases, with 4 bases between them. The chain's CDR3 is CASSYSGEQYF. For the CDR3, the DNA is TGTGCCAGCAGTTACTCGGGGGAGCAGTACTTC.

The chain couples TRBV19 to TRBJ2-2; D tentatively reads TRBD1 or TRBD2 (5 bases each). Trimming took 1 base from V and 0 from J, leaving 12 bases between them. The CDR3 loop spans 17 amino acids. Germline lookup yields CDR1 LNHDA and CDR2 SQIVND (reference sequence). CDR3 in amino acids: CASSIGTGTSNTGELFF. Written as DNA, the CDR3 is TGTGCCAGTAGTATAGGAACCGGGACCTCGAACACCGGGGAGCTGTTTTTT.

The rearrangement uses TRBV4-1 and TRBJ2-3; weak D call: TRBD1 (6 bases). The CDR3 has 13 amino acids. The V end lost 3 bases, the J end lost 4 bases, and 8 bases lay between the germline ends. The germline CDR1 and CDR2 sequences are MGHRA and YSYEKL. CDR3 region: CASSQSGADTQYF. DNA of the CDR3: TGCGCCAGCAGCCAGTCAGGGGCAGATACGCAGTATTTT.

This clone was picked up one time. The chain links TRBV29-1 to TRBJ2-2; D call uncertain. V gave up 4 bases and J gave up 0 bases, with 9 bases separating them. The CDR3 contains 14 residues. CDR1 is SQVTM, CDR2 ANQGSEA, per germline. DNA of the CDR3: TGCAGCGTTGCGCGGATTTCGAACACCGGGGAGCTGTTTTTT. This translates into CSVARISNTGELFF.

The V gene is TRBV9, the J gene TRBJ2-3, with a possible D match to TRBD1 (6 bases). Germline V gene lookup returns CDR1 SGDLS and CDR2 YYNGEE. The CDR3 has 16 amino acids. Trimming pared 4 bases from V and 3 bases from J, leaving 18 bases between. CDR3 residues: CASSTDSGAHTDTQYF. In nucleotides, the CDR3 is TGTGCCAGCAGCACCGATTCAGGGGCCCATACAGATACGCAGTATTTT. The variable domain in full, completed from reference TRBV9 and TRBJ2-3, reads DSGVTQTPKHLITATGQRVTLRCSPRSGDLSVYWYQQSLDQGLQFLIQYYNGEERAKGNILERFSAQQFPDLHSELNLSSLELGDSALYFCASSTDSGAHTDTQYFGPGTRLTVL.

The rearrangement joins TRBV7-9 to TRBJ2-7; no definite D call. This CDR3 has 11 amino acids. Germline CDR1 and CDR2: SEHNR and FQNEAQ (reference sequence). Trimming cost V 4 bases and J 6 bases, with 7 bases left between them. The CDR3 region is CASSSWGEQYF. CDR3 in DNA: TGTGCCAGCAGCTCGTGGGGCGAGCAGTACTTC. Combining the CDR3 with reference TRBV7-9 and TRBJ2-7 gives the whole variable domain DTGVSQNPRHKITKRGQNVTFRCDPISEHNRLYWYRQTLGQGPEFLTYFQNEAQLEKSRLLSDRFSAERPKGSFSTLEIQRTEQGDSAMYLCASSSWGEQYFGPGTRLTVT.

This chain joins TRBV11-2 and TRBJ2-3, with D maybe TRBD1 (5 bases). Per germline, CDR1 SGHAT and CDR2 FQNNGV. The CDR3 sequence is 15 residues long. The V and J ends lost 3 bases and 0 bases respectively, with 10 bases between them. CDR3 region: CASSFQGSSTDTQYF. CDR3 nucleotides: TGTGCCAGCAGCTTCCAGGGCAGCAGCACAGATACGCAGTATTTT.

The V gene is TRBV10-3, the J gene TRBJ1-1; 7 nucleotides agree with TRBD1. The CDR3 length is 13 residues. Germline V lookup: CDR1 ENHRY, CDR2 SYGVKD. With 6 bases clipped from V and 5 bases from J, the junction kept 6 bases outside the gene matches. CDR3 residues: CAIRRQGGTEAFF. As DNA, the CDR3 is TGTGCCATCAGGAGACAGGGTGGGACTGAAGCTTTCTTT.

The chain couples TRBV9 to TRBJ2-2; possible D gene TRBD2, 5 bases. Germline V lookup: CDR1 SGDLS, CDR2 YYNGEE. The V end lost 0 bases, the J end lost 7 bases, and 16 bases lay between the germline ends. The CDR3 is made up of 16 amino acids. The CDR3 bases are TGTGCCAGCAGCGTAGAACTAGTCCGAGCCGGCGGGGAGCTGTTTTTT. Its translation is CASSVELVRAGGELFF.

This chain joins TRBV19 and TRBJ2-7; TRBD1 matches at 11 bases. The germline CDR1 and CDR2 sequences are LNHDA and SQIVND (reference sequence). The CDR3 runs to 15 residues. V was clipped by 5 bases and J by 2 bases; unmatched bases: 5. This chain's CDR3 is CASSRPGQGAYEQYF. The CDR3, as DNA: TGTGCCAGTAGTCGTCCGGGACAGGGGGCCTACGAGCAGTACTTC.

This chain uses TRBV6-2 or TRBV6-3 with TRBJ1-1; D uncertain. CDR1 and CDR2 (germline): MNHEY, SVGEGT. The V gene lost 6 bases and the J gene lost 13 bases, with 15 bases spanning the gap. This CDR3 spans 11 amino acids. CDR3 bases: TGTGCCAGCAGCAAGAGCCAAAGGGTTTTCTTT. Residues: CASSKSQRVFF.

This clone has more than one count but fewer than ten. The chain combines TRBV24-1 with TRBJ2-2; TRBD2 might be the D (5 bases). V gave up 2 bases and J gave up 7 bases, with 10 bases separating them. Germline values: CDR1 KGHDR, CDR2 SFDVKD. The CDR3 loop spans 14 amino acids. The CDR3 DNA reads TGTGCCACCAGTGATTCGGCGAGGGTCGGGGAGCTGTTTTTT. This encodes CATSDSARVGELFF.

The chain uses TRBV9 and TRBJ2-2; 8 nucleotides agree with TRBD1. The germline V gene has CDR1 SGDLS and CDR2 YYNGEE. There are 16 residues in the CDR3. V was pared by 0 bases and J by 6 bases, with 7 bases of the junction left unmatched. CDR3 DNA sequence: TGTGCCAGCAGCGTAGCGACAGGGGTTTTCCCCGGGGAGCTGTTTTTT. This encodes CASSVATGVFPGELFF.

This sequence joins TRBV6-1 and TRBJ1-2; 9 nucleotides match TRBD1. The CDR3 sequence is 17 residues long. V was clipped by 4 bases and J by 4 bases; unmatched bases: 13. The germline gives CDR1 MNHNS, CDR2 SASEGT. CDR3 residues: CASSAQTGTGTIYGYTF. The CDR3 coding sequence is TGTGCCAGCAGTGCCCAGACCGGGACAGGGACGATCTATGGCTACACCTTC.

V and J are TRBV18 and TRBJ1-1; D is perhaps TRBD1 (5 bases). The germline V gene has CDR1 KGHSH and CDR2 LQKENI. The CDR3 sequence is 16 residues long. V dropped 5 bases and J dropped 0 bases, with 16 bases sitting between them. CDR3 nucleotides: TGTGCCAGCTCATTGGAACAGGCGATCATGAACACTGAAGCTTTCTTT. This translates into CASSLEQAIMNTEAFF.

This chain uses TRBV5-6 with TRBJ1-2; D remains ambiguous. The V end lost 1 base, the J end lost 6 bases, and 7 bases lay between the germline ends. Germline V gene data show CDR1 as SGHDT and CDR2 as YYEEEE. This CDR3 has 12 residues. The CDR3 here is CASSLLRNGYTF. In DNA form, the CDR3 reads TGTGCCAGCAGCTTGCTTCGGAATGGCTACACCTTC.

This chain links TRBV5-1 with TRBJ2-3; D not resolved. V was pared by 1 base and J by 2 bases, with 8 bases between. CDR1 and CDR2 (germline): SGHRS, YFSETQ. The CDR3 is 14 amino acids. CDR3 residues: CASSLNQNTDTQYF. CDR3 coding DNA: TGCGCCAGCAGCTTGAACCAAAACACAGATACGCAGTATTTT.

This chain uses TRBV5-4 with TRBJ2-4; 10 bases align to TRBD2. The germline gives CDR1 SGHNT, CDR2 YYREEE (reference sequence). With 4 bases clipped from V and 7 bases from J, the junction kept 5 bases outside the gene matches. This CDR3 region has 14 residues. The CDR3 region has the DNA TGTGCCAGCAGCCAGCGGGGGGGCTTGAACATTCAGTACTTC. It specifies CASSQRGGLNIQYF.

The chain joins TRBV30 to TRBJ1-6; D is uncertain. V was clipped by 3 bases and J by 6 bases, with 6 bases between them. CDR3 length equals 12 residues. Germline CDR1 is GTSNPN and CDR2 is SVGIG (reference sequence). The CDR3 region is CAWRPSNSPLHF. CDR3 in DNA: TGTGCCTGGAGACCTAGTAATTCACCCCTCCACTTT.

This clone has more than one count but fewer than ten. This chain connects TRBV29-1 to TRBJ1-2; 8 positions match TRBD1. CDR1 is SQVTM, CDR2 ANQGSEA, per germline. The CDR3 consists of 12 residues. V was pared by 3 bases and J by 6 bases, with 3 bases of the junction left unmatched. The CDR3 loop is CSVEQGAHGYTF. In nucleotides, the CDR3 is TGCAGCGTTGAGCAGGGGGCACATGGCTACACCTTC.

The V gene is TRBV5-1, the J gene TRBJ1-6, with D possibly TRBD1 on 5 matching bases. Trimming shortened V by 0 bases and J by 7 bases, and 11 bases separated the two germline ends. The CDR3 runs to 15 residues. Per the germline V gene, CDR1 is SGHRS and CDR2 is YFSETQ. The CDR3 here is CASSLVGDPNSPLHF. CDR3 bases: TGCGCCAGCAGCTTGGTAGGGGACCCGAATTCACCCCTCCACTTT.

The CDR3 DNA reads as TGTGCCAGCTCAACCTCTGGGAATTCACCCCTCCACTTT. It encodes CASSTSGNSPLHF. The chain joins TRBV18 to TRBJ1-6, with D hard to call. There are 13 residues in the CDR3. Germline values: CDR1 KGHSH, CDR2 LQKENI. Trimming took 5 bases from V and 7 from J, leaving 9 bases between them.

The rearrangement uses TRBV29-1 and TRBJ1-1; no clear D. V dropped 6 bases and J dropped 6 bases, with 20 bases sitting between them. The CDR3 has 14 amino acids. CDR1 is SQVTM, CDR2 ANQGSEA, per germline. The CDR3 is CSVRRTGTGAEAFF. The CDR3 DNA is TGCAGCGTGCGAAGAACGGGAACGGGCGCTGAAGCTTTCTTT.

The chain is built from TRBV11-3 and TRBJ1-1; D call uncertain. The CDR3 totals 13 residues. Germline V gene sequence: CDR1 SGHNT, CDR2 YENEEA. V was pared by 4 bases and J by 2 bases, with 8 bases between. The CDR3 DNA is TGTGCCAGCAGCTGGACGACCAACACTGAAGCTTTCTTT. It codes for CASSWTTNTEAFF. The full variable domain, rest sourced from reference TRBV11-3 and TRBJ1-1, is EAGVVQSPRYKIIEKKQPVAFWCNPISGHNTLYWYLQNLGQGPELLIRYENEEAVDDSQLPKDRFSAERLKGVDSTLKIQPAELGDSAVYLCASSWTTNTEAFFGQGTRLTVV.

The V call is TRBV7-8, the J call TRBJ2-7, with 8 bases lining up with TRBD1. J gave up 4 bases and V 6 bases, and 8 bases lay outside the gene matches. This CDR3 is built from 14 residues. The germline gives CDR1 SGHVS, CDR2 FQNEAQ. The CDR3 sequence: CASRPIGQGYEQYF. The CDR3 DNA is TGTGCCAGCAGGCCAATCGGACAGGGTTACGAGCAGTACTTC. Complete variable domain (other parts from reference TRBV7-8 and TRBJ2-7): GAGVSQSPRYKVAKRGQDVALRCDPISGHVSLFWYQQALGQGPEFLTYFQNEAQLDKSGLPSDRFFAERPEGSVSTLKIQRTQQEDSAVYLCASRPIGQGYEQYFGPGTRLTVT.

The chain is built from TRBV24-1 and TRBJ2-3; the match to TRBD1 covers 10 bases. The CDR3 has 13 residues. Germline assignment: CDR1 KGHDR and CDR2 SFDVKD. Germline trimming cut 10 bases from V and 4 bases from J; bases unmatched to any gene: 4. The CDR3, as DNA: TGTGCCACGAGACAGGGGGCTTCAGATACGCAGTATTTT. Its translation: CATRQGASDTQYF.

The CDR3 bases are TGTGCCAGCCTAAGGGCCGGGGAGCTGTTTTTT. It codes for CASLRAGELFF. The chain carries TRBV19 and TRBJ2-2, with D unresolved. V lost 9 bases and J 6 bases, leaving 8 bases between the germline ends. Germline V gene data show CDR1 as LNHDA and CDR2 as SQIVND (reference sequence). The length of the CDR3 is 11 residues.

The V call is TRBV12-3 or TRBV12-4, the J call TRBJ2-7; D may be TRBD1 (6 bases). The CDR3 contains 11 residues. Trimming left V 4 bases short and J 5 bases short, with 6 bases between. The CDR3 DNA reads as TGTGCCAGCAGTTACAGGGACGAGCAGTACTTC. This gives the protein CASSYRDEQYF.

The rearrangement joins TRBV7-9 to TRBJ2-1; 7 nucleotides agree with TRBD2. CDR1 is SEHNR, CDR2 FQNEAQ, per germline (reference sequence). V shed 4 bases, J shed 8 bases, and the junction held 11 bases outside the gene matches. The CDR3 spans 15 residues. In DNA form, the CDR3 reads TGTGCCAGCAGCTCGCCTTCGCGGGGGACGGATGAGCAGTTCTTC. Protein sequence: CASSSPSRGTDEQFF.

The chain joins TRBV27 to TRBJ1-2; TRBD1 might be the D (5 bases). The germline V and J ends were trimmed by 1 base and 8 bases, with 17 bases remaining between them. Germline CDR1 MNHEY, CDR2 SMNVEV (reference sequence). This CDR3 has 15 residues. In nucleotides, the CDR3 is TGTGCCAGCAGTTTATACCGTCAGGGTCGAGGGGGCTACACCTTC. Translating it yields CASSLYRQGRGGYTF.

Concerning this clone itself: Since a much larger clone is just one base distant, this may be a read error. The V and J genes are TRBV6-4 and TRBJ2-2, with D possibly TRBD1 on 5 matching bases. This CDR3 is built from 13 residues. Per germline, CDR1 MRHNA and CDR2 SNTAGT. Deletions cut 5 bases from V and 3 bases from J, with 7 bases between. The CDR3 DNA reads TGTGCCAGCAGTTCCAGGGACACCGGGGAGCTGTTTTTT. This gives the protein CASSSRDTGELFF.